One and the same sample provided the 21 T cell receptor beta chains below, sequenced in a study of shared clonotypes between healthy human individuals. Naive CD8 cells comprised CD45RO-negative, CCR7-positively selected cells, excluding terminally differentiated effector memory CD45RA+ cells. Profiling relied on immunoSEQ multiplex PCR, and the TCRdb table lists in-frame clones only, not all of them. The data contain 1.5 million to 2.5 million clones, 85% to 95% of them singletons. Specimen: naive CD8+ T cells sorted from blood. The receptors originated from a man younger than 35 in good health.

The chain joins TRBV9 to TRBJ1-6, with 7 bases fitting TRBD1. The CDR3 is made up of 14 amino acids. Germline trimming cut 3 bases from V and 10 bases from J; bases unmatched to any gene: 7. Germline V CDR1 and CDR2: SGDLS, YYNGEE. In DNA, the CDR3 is TGTGCCAGCAGCGGGGGACAGCCCTGGTCACCCCTCCACTTT. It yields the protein CASSGGQPWSPLHF.

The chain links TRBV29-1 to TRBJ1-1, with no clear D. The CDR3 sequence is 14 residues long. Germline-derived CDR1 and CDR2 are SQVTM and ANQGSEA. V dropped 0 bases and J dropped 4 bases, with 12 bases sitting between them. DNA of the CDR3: TGCAGCGTTGAAGACATGGGAATTAGCACTGAAGCTTTCTTT. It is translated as CSVEDMGISTEAFF.

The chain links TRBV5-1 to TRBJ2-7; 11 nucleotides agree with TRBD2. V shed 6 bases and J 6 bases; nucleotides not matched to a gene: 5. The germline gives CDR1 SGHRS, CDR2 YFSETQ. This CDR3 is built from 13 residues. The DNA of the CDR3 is TGCGCCAGCAAGATAGCGGGGGGGAGCGAGCAGTACTTC. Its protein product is CASKIAGGSEQYF. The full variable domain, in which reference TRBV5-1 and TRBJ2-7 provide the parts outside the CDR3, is KAGVTQTPRYLIKTRGQQVTLSCSPISGHRSVSWYQQTPGQGLQFLFEYFSETQRNKGNFPGRFSGRQFSNSRSEMNVSTLELGDSALYLCASKIAGGSEQYFGPGTRLTVT.

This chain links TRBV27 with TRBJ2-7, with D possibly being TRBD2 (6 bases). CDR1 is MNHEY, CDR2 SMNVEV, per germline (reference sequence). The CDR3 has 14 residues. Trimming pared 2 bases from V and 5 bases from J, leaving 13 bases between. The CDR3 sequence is CASSLIGSGHEQYF. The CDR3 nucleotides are TGTGCCAGCAGTTTAATCGGTAGCGGCCACGAGCAGTACTTC.

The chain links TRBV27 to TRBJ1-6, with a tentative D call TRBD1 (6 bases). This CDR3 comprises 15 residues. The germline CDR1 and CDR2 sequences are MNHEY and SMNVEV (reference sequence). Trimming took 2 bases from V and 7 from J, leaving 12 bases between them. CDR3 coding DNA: TGTGCCAGCAGTTTAACCCGACAGGTGAATTCACCCCTCCACTTT. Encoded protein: CASSLTRQVNSPLHF.

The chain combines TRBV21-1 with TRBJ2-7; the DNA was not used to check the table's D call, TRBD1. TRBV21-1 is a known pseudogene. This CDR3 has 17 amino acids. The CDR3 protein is CASSKDSRPLEPYEQYF. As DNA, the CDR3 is TGTGCCAGCAGCAAAGACAGCCGACCCCTTGAACCCTACGAGCAGTACTTC.

The chain's CDR3 is CASSTWDGYNSPLHF. Here the CDR3 DNA reads TGTGCCAGCTCTACCTGGGACGGATATAATTCACCCCTCCACTTT. The J gene is TRBJ1-6, the V gene TRBV27; D is possibly TRBD1 (5 bases). The ends were cut back, 8 bases at V and 4 bases at J, with 15 bases in the middle. Germline V CDR1 and CDR2: MNHEY, SMNVEV (reference sequence). The CDR3 has 15 residues.

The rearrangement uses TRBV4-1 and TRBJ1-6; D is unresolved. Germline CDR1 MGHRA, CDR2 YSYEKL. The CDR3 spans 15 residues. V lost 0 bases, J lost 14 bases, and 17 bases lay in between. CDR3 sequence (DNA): TGCGCCAGCAGCCAAGATCCCCAGCACCGAGAGACCCTCCACTTT. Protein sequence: CASSQDPQHRETLHF.

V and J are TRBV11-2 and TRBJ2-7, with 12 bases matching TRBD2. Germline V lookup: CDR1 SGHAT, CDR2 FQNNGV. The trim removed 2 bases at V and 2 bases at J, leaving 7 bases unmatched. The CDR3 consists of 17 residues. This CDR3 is CASSLPTSGSSTYEQYF. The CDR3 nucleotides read TGTGCCAGCAGCTTACCGACTAGCGGGAGTTCCACCTACGAGCAGTACTTC. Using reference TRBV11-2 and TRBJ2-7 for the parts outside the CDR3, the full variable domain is EAGVAQSPRYKIIEKRQSVAFWCNPISGHATLYWYQQILGQGPKLLIQFQNNGVVDDSQLPKDRFSAERLKGVDSTLKIQPAKLEDSAVYLCASSLPTSGSSTYEQYFGPGTRLTVT.

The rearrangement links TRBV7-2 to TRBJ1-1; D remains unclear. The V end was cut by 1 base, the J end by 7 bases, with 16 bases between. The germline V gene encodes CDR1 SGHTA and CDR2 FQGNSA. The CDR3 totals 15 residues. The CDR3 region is CASSLEVGRWIEAFF. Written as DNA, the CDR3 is TGTGCCAGCAGCTTAGAAGTCGGGCGTTGGATTGAAGCTTTCTTT. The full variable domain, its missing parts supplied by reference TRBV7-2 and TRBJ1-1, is GAGVSQSPSNKVTEKGKDVELRCDPISGHTALYWYRQSLGQGLEFLIYFQGNSAPDKSGLPSDRFSAERTGGSVSTLTIQRTQQEDSAVYLCASSLEVGRWIEAFFGQGTRLTVV.

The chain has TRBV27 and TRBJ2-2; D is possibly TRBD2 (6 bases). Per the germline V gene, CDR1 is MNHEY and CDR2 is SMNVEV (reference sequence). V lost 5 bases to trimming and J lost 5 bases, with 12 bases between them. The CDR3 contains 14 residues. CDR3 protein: CASSLEGTTGELFF. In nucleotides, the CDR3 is TGTGCCAGCAGTCTGGAGGGGACGACCGGGGAGCTGTTTTTT.

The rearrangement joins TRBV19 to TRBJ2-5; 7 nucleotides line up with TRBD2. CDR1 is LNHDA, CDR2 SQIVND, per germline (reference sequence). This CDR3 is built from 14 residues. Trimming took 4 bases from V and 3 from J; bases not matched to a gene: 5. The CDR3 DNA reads TGTGCCAGTAGTACCGGACTAGGGGAAGAGACCCAGTACTTC. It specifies CASSTGLGEETQYF.

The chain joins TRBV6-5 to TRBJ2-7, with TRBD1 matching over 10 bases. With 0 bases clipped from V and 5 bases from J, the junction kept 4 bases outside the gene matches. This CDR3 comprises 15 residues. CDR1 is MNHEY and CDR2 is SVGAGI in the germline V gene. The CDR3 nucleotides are TGTGCCAGCAGTTACTCGGGACAGGGGCGCGACGAGCAGTACTTC. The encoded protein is CASSYSGQGRDEQYF.

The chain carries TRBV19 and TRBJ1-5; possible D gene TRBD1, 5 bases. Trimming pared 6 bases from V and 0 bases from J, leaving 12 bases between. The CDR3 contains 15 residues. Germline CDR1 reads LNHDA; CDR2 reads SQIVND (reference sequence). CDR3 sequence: CASSGGVYSNQPQHF. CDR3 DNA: TGTGCCAGTAGCGGAGGGGTTTATAGCAATCAGCCCCAGCATTTT.

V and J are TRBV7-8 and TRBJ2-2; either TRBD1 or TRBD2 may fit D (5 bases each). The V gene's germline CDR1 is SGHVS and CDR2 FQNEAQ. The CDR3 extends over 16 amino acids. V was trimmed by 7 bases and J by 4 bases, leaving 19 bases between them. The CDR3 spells CASTVSPLDSTGELFF. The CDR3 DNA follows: TGTGCCAGCACCGTGAGTCCACTAGACAGCACCGGGGAGCTGTTTTTT.

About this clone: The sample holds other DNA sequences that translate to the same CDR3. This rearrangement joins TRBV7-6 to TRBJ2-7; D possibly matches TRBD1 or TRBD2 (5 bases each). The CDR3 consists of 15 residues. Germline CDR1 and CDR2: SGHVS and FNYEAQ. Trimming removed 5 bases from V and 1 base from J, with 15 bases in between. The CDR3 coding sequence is TGTGCCAGCAGCCCCCTACGGGACGGATCCTACGAGCAGTACTTC. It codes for CASSPLRDGSYEQYF. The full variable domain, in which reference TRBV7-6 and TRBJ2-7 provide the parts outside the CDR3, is GAGVSQSPRYKVTKRGQDVALRCDPISGHVSLYWYRQALGQGPEFLTYFNYEAQQDKSGLPNDRFSAERPEGSISTLTIQRTEQRDSAMYRCASSPLRDGSYEQYFGPGTRLTVT.

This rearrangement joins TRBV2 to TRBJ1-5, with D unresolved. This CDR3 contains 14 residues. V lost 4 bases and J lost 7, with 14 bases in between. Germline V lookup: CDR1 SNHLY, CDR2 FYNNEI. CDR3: CASSGRAPGQPQHF. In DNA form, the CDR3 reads TGTGCCAGCAGTGGAAGGGCCCCGGGGCAGCCCCAGCATTTT.

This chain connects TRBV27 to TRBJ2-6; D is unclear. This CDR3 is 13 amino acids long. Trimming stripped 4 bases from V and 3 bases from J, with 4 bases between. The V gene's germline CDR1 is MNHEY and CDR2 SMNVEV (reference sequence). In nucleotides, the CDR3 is TGTGCCAGCAGTTGGGTTGGGGCCAACGTCCTGACTTTC. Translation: CASSWVGANVLTF.

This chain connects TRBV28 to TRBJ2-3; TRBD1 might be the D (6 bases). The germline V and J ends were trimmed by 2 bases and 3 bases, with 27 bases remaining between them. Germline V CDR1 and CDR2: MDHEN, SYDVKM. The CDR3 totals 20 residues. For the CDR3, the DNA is TGTGCCAGCAGTTTAGGGTGGAGGACGTCCGATTATCAGGGGACAGATACGCAGTATTTT. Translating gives CASSLGWRTSDYQGTDTQYF.

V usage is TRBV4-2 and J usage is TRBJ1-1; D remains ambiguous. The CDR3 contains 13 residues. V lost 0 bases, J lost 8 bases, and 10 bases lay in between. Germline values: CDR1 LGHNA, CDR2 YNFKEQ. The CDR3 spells CASSQELRGEAFF. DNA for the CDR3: TGTGCCAGCAGCCAAGAGCTTCGAGGAGAAGCTTTCTTT.

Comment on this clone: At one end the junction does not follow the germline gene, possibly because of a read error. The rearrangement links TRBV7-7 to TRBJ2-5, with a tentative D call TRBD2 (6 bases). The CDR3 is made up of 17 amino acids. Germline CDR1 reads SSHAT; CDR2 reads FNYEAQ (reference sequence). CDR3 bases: TGTGCTAGCAGCTTATTATCTGGGGGGAACGAACAAGAGACCCAGTACTTC. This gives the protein CASSLLSGGNEQETQYF.